Below, 29 T cell receptor beta chains from the same sample are listed, as sequenced in a study of T cell responses to AZD1222 COVID-19 vaccine. Assay used: immunoSEQ multiplex PCR; TCRdb lists only in-frame clones, some missing. The table shows about 67,000 clones, with around 84% occurring only once. The input for sequencing was peripheral blood, taken on day 0 of AZD1222 vaccination. These receptors were taken from an adult in good health.

DNA for the CDR3: TGTGCCAGTAGTATATCGGGGACGAACACTGAAGCTTTCTTT. Translating it yields CASSISGTNTEAFF. The chain carries TRBV19 and TRBJ1-1; tentatively, D is TRBD1 (5 bases). Trimming shortened V by 2 bases and J by 1 base, and 8 bases separated the two germline ends. CDR3 length equals 14 residues. Germline V gene sequence: CDR1 LNHDA, CDR2 SQIVND (reference sequence).

V gene TRBV20-1 combines with J gene TRBJ2-7; weak D call: TRBD1 (6 bases). Germline CDR1 DFQATT, CDR2 SNEGSKA (reference sequence). V lost 6 bases to trimming and J lost 3 bases, with 9 bases between them. The CDR3 consists of 11 residues. CDR3 loop: CSARDNYEQYF. The CDR3 DNA is TGCAGTGCCCGGGACAACTACGAGCAGTACTTC.

The genes are TRBV9 and TRBJ2-3; maybe TRBD2 (5 bases). Trimming took off 4 bases at V and 0 bases at J, with 12 bases between the two ends. CDR1 and CDR2 from the germline V gene are SGDLS and YYNGEE. The CDR3 extends over 15 amino acids. DNA for the CDR3: TGTGCCAGCAGCCCCCCGGGGATTAGCACAGATACGCAGTATTTT. It is translated as CASSPPGISTDTQYF.

This sequence joins TRBV7-9 and TRBJ1-6, with unresolved D. V lost 1 base and J 8 bases, leaving 9 bases between the germline ends. CDR1 is SEHNR, CDR2 FQNEAQ, per germline (reference sequence). CDR3 length equals 14 residues. The CDR3 sequence is CASSLGFEDSPLHF. DNA for the CDR3: TGTGCCAGCAGCTTAGGGTTTGAGGATTCACCCCTCCACTTT. Full variable domain (rest looked up from reference TRBV7-9 and TRBJ1-6): DTGVSQNPRHKITKRGQNVTFRCDPISEHNRLYWYRQTLGQGPEFLTYFQNEAQLEKSRLLSDRFSAERPKGSFSTLEIQRTEQGDSAMYLCASSLGFEDSPLHFGNGTRLTVT.

The rearrangement links TRBV3-1 (or the pseudogene TRBV3-2) to TRBJ2-7, with D possibly matching TRBD1 (6 bases). This CDR3 spans 13 amino acids. Trimming took off 8 bases at V and 9 bases at J, with 20 bases between the two ends. The germline gives CDR1 LGHDT, CDR2 YNNKEL (reference sequence). The DNA of the CDR3 is TGTGCCAGCGCCCTGGGACAAGGGAGAGGGCAGTACTTC. Protein sequence: CASALGQGRGQYF.

The chain combines TRBV5-1 with TRBJ2-7; TRBD1 matches at 7 bases. CDR3 size: 16 residues. Germline V gene sequence: CDR1 SGHRS, CDR2 YFSETQ. Germline trimming cut 0 bases from V and 3 bases from J; bases unmatched to any gene: 9. The CDR3 loop is CASSLETGVWGYEQYF. In DNA form, the CDR3 reads TGCGCCAGCAGCTTGGAAACAGGGGTCTGGGGCTACGAGCAGTACTTC.

The V and J genes are TRBV18 and TRBJ1-2; 7 bases map to TRBD1. Germline-derived CDR1 and CDR2 are KGHSH and LQKENI. Germline trimming cut 6 bases from V and 5 bases from J; bases unmatched to any gene: 9. The CDR3 covers 14 residues. The CDR3 DNA reads TGTGCCAGCTCCCTGGAACAGGGGAATTATGGCTACACCTTC. Translation gives CASSLEQGNYGYTF.

This chain connects TRBV7-2 to TRBJ2-7, with 7 bases lining up with TRBD2. V lost 0 bases and J lost 7; bases outside the gene matches: 12. There are 16 residues in the CDR3. CDR1 and CDR2 (germline): SGHTA, FQGNSA. CDR3 protein: CASSLAAASGGEEQYF. For the CDR3, the DNA is TGTGCCAGCAGCTTAGCGGCGGCTAGCGGTGGGGAAGAGCAGTACTTC.

The genes are TRBV5-8 and TRBJ1-1, with D tentatively TRBD1 (6 bases). V shed 1 base and J shed 7 bases, with 11 bases lying between them. CDR3 length: 13 residues. Germline values: CDR1 SGHTS, CDR2 YDEGEE. The CDR3 loop reads CASSLYRVIEAFF. The CDR3 coding sequence is TGTGCCAGCAGCTTGTACAGGGTGATTGAAGCTTTCTTT.

The J gene is TRBJ1-5, the V gene TRBV12-3 or TRBV12-4; unclear D gene. This CDR3 comprises 12 residues. The V end was cut by 5 bases, the J end by 4 bases, with 6 bases between. This CDR3 reads CASSPGNQPQHF. CDR3 DNA sequence: TGTGCCAGCAGTCCCGGAAATCAGCCCCAGCATTTT.

The chain recombines TRBV3-1 (or the pseudogene TRBV3-2) with TRBJ2-7, with 9 bases aligning to TRBD2. There are 17 residues in the CDR3. The junction had 14 bases not matched to a gene; V was cut back by 3 bases and J by 5 bases. Per the germline V gene, CDR1 is LGHDT and CDR2 is YNNKEL (reference sequence). For the CDR3, the DNA is TGTGCCAGCAGCCAGCTAACGGTTGCGGGGGGGCCAAACGAGCAGTACTTC. Translation: CASSQLTVAGGPNEQYF.

The chain is built from TRBV7-3 and TRBJ1-1, with D possibly matching TRBD1 (6 bases). This CDR3 region has 18 residues. The germline gives CDR1 SGHTA, CDR2 FQGTGA. Trimming removed 5 bases from V and 1 base from J, with 23 bases in between. DNA for the CDR3: TGTGCCAGCAGCCCATTCCTTTTGGGGGGCGCAGGGAACACTGAAGCTTTCTTT. Its translation: CASSPFLLGGAGNTEAFF.

The CDR3 nucleotides are TGTGCCAGCTCACCACCGGGGACAGGGACATACGAGCAGTACTTC. Its protein product is CASSPPGTGTYEQYF. The V call is TRBV18, the J call TRBJ2-7, with 9 bases matching TRBD1. The CDR3 is 15 amino acids. With V trimmed by 0 bases and J by 4 bases, 4 bases remained unmatched. Germline V gives CDR1 KGHSH, CDR2 LQKENI.

The chain couples TRBV4-1 to TRBJ2-5; D perhaps matches TRBD1 (7 bases). The V gene's germline CDR1 is MGHRA and CDR2 YSYEKL. There are 18 residues in the CDR3. Deletions cut 0 bases from V and 2 bases from J, with 19 bases between. The CDR3 loop is CASSQEGQTVAGQETQYF. The DNA for the CDR3 is TGCGCCAGCAGCCAAGAGGGACAGACTGTGGCGGGACAAGAGACCCAGTACTTC.

The rearrangement uses TRBV10-3 and TRBJ1-5; the D is unclear. CDR1 and CDR2 from the germline V gene are ENHRY and SYGVKD. Trimming stripped 6 bases from V and 2 bases from J, with 11 bases between. CDR3 length: 14 residues. The CDR3 here is CAIRGDSGNQPQHF. CDR3 in DNA: TGTGCCATCAGGGGAGATTCGGGCAATCAGCCCCAGCATTTT.

The rearrangement joins TRBV10-3 to TRBJ1-5, with 10 bases aligning to TRBD1. Germline V gene data show CDR1 as ENHRY and CDR2 as SYGVKD. J gave up 6 bases and V 3 bases, and 8 bases lay outside the gene matches. The CDR3 runs 16 residues. The CDR3 bases are TGTGCCATCAGTGAAGGAAGACAGGGGGCAAGTCAGCCCCAGCATTTT. Protein sequence: CAISEGRQGASQPQHF.

This chain joins TRBV3-1 (or the pseudogene TRBV3-2) and TRBJ1-5; possible D gene TRBD1, 5 bases. CDR1 and CDR2 from the germline V gene are LGHDT and YNNKEL (reference sequence). Trimming stripped 3 bases from V and 7 bases from J, with 7 bases between. This CDR3 contains 12 residues. In DNA, the CDR3 is TGTGCCAGCAGCCAGGGGGAACAGCCCCAGCATTTT. Translated: CASSQGEQPQHF.

V usage is TRBV18 and J usage is TRBJ2-3, with D uncertain. The CDR3 is 12 residues long. V dropped 2 bases and J dropped 1 base, with 1 base sitting between them. Germline V lookup: CDR1 KGHSH, CDR2 LQKENI. CDR3 sequence reads: CASSPGTDTQYF. For the CDR3, the DNA is TGTGCCAGCTCACCAGGCACAGATACGCAGTATTTT.

CDR3 amino acids: CASSLAGLAEETQYF. The CDR3 DNA follows: TGTGCCAGCAGCTTAGCTGGTCTAGCGGAAGAGACCCAGTACTTC. The chain links TRBV7-2 to TRBJ2-5, with 7 positions matching TRBD2. The CDR3 is 15 residues long. CDR1 and CDR2 from the germline V gene are SGHTA and FQGNSA. J lost 3 bases, V lost 0 bases, and 4 bases had no gene match.

The chain is built from TRBV4-3 and TRBJ1-6, with D possibly TRBD1 on 5 matching bases. The CDR3 runs 15 residues. Trimming removed 5 bases at V and 0 bases at J, with 8 bases between. Germline lookup yields CDR1 LGHNA and CDR2 YSLEER. Written as DNA, the CDR3 is TGCGCCAGCAGCTACAGGAGCTCCTATAATTCACCCCTCCACTTT. As protein: CASSYRSSYNSPLHF.

The CDR3 coding sequence is TGTGCCACCAGCTCGGGGTACCAAGAGACCCAGTACTTC. It yields the protein CATSSGYQETQYF. The genes are TRBV15 and TRBJ2-5, with a tentative D call TRBD2 (5 bases). CDR3 length: 13 amino acids. Germline V lookup: CDR1 LNHNV, CDR2 YYDKDF (reference sequence). Trimming took 5 bases from V and 0 from J, leaving 7 bases between them.

This clone came up once. The J gene is TRBJ1-2, the V gene TRBV30; D is undetermined. Looked up from germline, CDR1 is GTSNPN and CDR2 is SVGIG (reference sequence). This CDR3 has 11 residues. The CDR3 coding sequence is TGTGCGCGTAGCATCAACTATGGCTACACCTTC. Translating it yields CARSINYGYTF.

The rearrangement joins TRBV12-5 to TRBJ1-1; no clear D. The CDR3 extends over 15 amino acids. V was pared by 1 base and J by 1 base, with 10 bases between. The germline CDR1 and CDR2 sequences are LGHNT and FRNRAP. DNA of the CDR3: TGTGCTAGTGGTTTGGGTATCAGTGGGAACACTGAAGCTTTCTTT. Translating gives CASGLGISGNTEAFF.

This clone was recorded a few times. The chain uses TRBV19 and TRBJ2-2; maybe TRBD1 (5 bases). The CDR3 has 16 amino acids. Trimming removed 3 bases from V and 2 bases from J, with 13 bases in between. Germline CDR1 LNHDA, CDR2 SQIVND (reference sequence). CDR3 residues: CASSISGRTNTGELFF. The CDR3, as DNA: TGTGCCAGTAGTATCTCAGGCAGGACAAACACCGGGGAGCTGTTTTTT.

V usage is TRBV12-2 and J usage is TRBJ2-1; the table's D call of TRBD2 was not tested on the DNA. TRBV12-2 is a pseudogene locus. The CDR3 consists of 17 residues. The CDR3 spells CASRASRSGGAIREQFF. The CDR3 nucleotides are TGTGCAAGTCGCGCCAGTCGTAGCGGGGGGGCTATTCGAGAGCAGTTCTTC.

This clone came up once. J is TRBJ1-2 and V is TRBV7-2; 9 bases map to TRBD1. This CDR3 is built from 14 residues. Looked up from germline, CDR1 is SGHTA and CDR2 is FQGNSA. The V segment lost 2 bases and the J segment 8 bases; nucleotides outside the gene matches: 6. CDR3 loop: CASSLYDRGYGYTF. The CDR3 coding sequence is TGTGCCAGCAGCTTATACGACAGGGGGTACGGCTACACCTTC.

This clone was seen only once. The rearrangement links TRBV6-5 to TRBJ1-1; no clear D gene. Germline V gene lookup returns CDR1 MNHEY and CDR2 SVGAGI. This CDR3 is 12 amino acids long. The ends were cut back, 2 bases at V and 0 bases at J, with 1 base in the middle. The CDR3: CASSYVNTEAFF. CDR3 sequence (DNA): TGTGCCAGCAGTTACGTGAACACTGAAGCTTTCTTT.

The chain employs TRBV5-1 and TRBJ2-3; D possibly corresponds to TRBD2 (7 bases). The CDR3 contains 15 residues. V was pared by 2 bases and J by 4 bases, with 14 bases between. Germline CDR1 and CDR2: SGHRS and YFSETQ. CDR3 residues: CASSFRGGASDTQYF. The CDR3 DNA reads TGCGCCAGCAGCTTCAGAGGGGGGGCGTCAGATACGCAGTATTTT.

The V and J genes are TRBV7-3 and TRBJ1-4; D remains unclear. The CDR3 is 13 amino acids. CDR1 and CDR2 (germline): SGHTA, FQGTGA. Trimming removed 5 bases from V and 8 bases from J, with 12 bases in between. The CDR3 nucleotides read TGTGCCAGCAGCCCCGGTCCATTAGAAAAACTGTTTTTT. This sequence encodes CASSPGPLEKLFF.